The source of this T cell receptor (beta chain) is a study of cytomegalovirus exposure and HLA in healthy donors. Study in general: Prior work identified around 100 million unique TCR beta sequences in some 180 million T cells.

The study ran its PCR with 60 Vbeta and 13 Jbeta primers. In the study's own analysis: Around 83 million unique TCR beta chains, roughly 11 million shared, were counted in a later analysis. Assay: immunoSEQ multiplex PCR; the TCRdb copy retains only in-frame clones and omits some. That table supplies the V and J calls and clone size; D and trimming were determined from the DNA. The sample has around 150,000 clones, around four fifths seen once. The V end was cut by 0 bases, the J end by 0 bases, with 6 bases between. Germline CDR1 SGHRS, CDR2 YFSETQ. The CDR3 has 14 residues. In the case of this clone: This sample includes further DNA sequences coding for the same CDR3.

The origin of this receptor is a young man in good health and CMV-seronegative. The sample consisted of PBMCs. The chain recombines TRBV5-1 with TRBJ2-5; the D gene is possibly TRBD2 (5 bases). In DNA form, the CDR3 reads TGCGCCAGCAGCTTGGCCGGGAACCAAGAGACCCAGTACTTC. Protein: CASSLAGNQETQYF.